These 16 T cell receptor beta chains were sequenced from one sample in a study of CD8 T cells in Susac syndrome. It was with random hexamers that 0.5 to 1 ug RNA was reverse transcribed. TCRdb reanalysed the immunoSEQ multiplex PCR reads using MiXCR and keeps one entry per CDR3 protein. This sample yields some 26,000 distinct CDR3 sequences, of which around 93% are seen a single time; 0.55% to 0.8% belongs to the top ten. The specimen was CD8+ T cells from PBMCs. Receptors were obtained from a human donor with Susac syndrome.

The CDR3 loop reads CASSLVIGTADTGELFF. The DNA for the CDR3 is TGTGCCAGCAGCTTAGTTATTGGTACGGCAGACACCGGGGAGCTGTTTTTT. This rearrangement joins TRBV7-9 to TRBJ2-2; D remains unclear. The V and J ends lost 1 base and 3 bases respectively, with 15 bases between them. CDR1 SEHNR and CDR2 FQNEAQ come from the germline V gene (reference sequence). The CDR3 extends over 17 amino acids. The full variable domain, its missing parts supplied by reference TRBV7-9 and TRBJ2-2, is DTGVSQNPRHKITKRGQNVTFRCDPISEHNRLYWYRQTLGQGPEFLTYFQNEAQLEKSRLLSDRFSAERPKGSFSTLEIQRTEQGDSAMYLCASSLVIGTADTGELFFGEGSRLTVL.

The gene calls are TRBV7-3 and TRBJ2-1; 10 bases fit TRBD2. This CDR3 is 16 amino acids long. The junction had 6 bases not matched to a gene; V was cut back by 5 bases and J by 2 bases. CDR1 is SGHTA and CDR2 is FQGTGA in the germline V gene. DNA for the CDR3: TGTGCCAGCAGCCCGGTGCTAGCGGGGGCCTACAATGAGCAGTTCTTC. This gives the protein CASSPVLAGAYNEQFF.

The chain is built from TRBV3-1 and TRBJ2-7; 8 bases map to TRBD1. The length of the CDR3 is 14 residues. Germline values: CDR1 LGHDT, CDR2 YNNKEL (reference sequence). The J segment lost 6 bases and the V segment lost 4 bases, leaving 8 bases of the junction unmatched. CDR3 in DNA: TGTGCCAGCAGCCCCGGACAGGGAAGCTTCGAGCAGTACTTC. Residues: CASSPGQGSFEQYF.

The J gene is TRBJ1-5, the V gene TRBV28; 10 nucleotides align to TRBD1. J lost 6 bases, V lost 8 bases, and 1 base had no gene match. CDR1 MDHEN and CDR2 SYDVKM come from the germline V gene. The CDR3 contains 12 residues. Here the CDR3 DNA reads TGTGCCAGCGGACAGGGGGGTCAGCCCCAGCATTTT. This sequence encodes CASGQGGQPQHF.

The V gene is TRBV7-9, the J gene TRBJ2-2; D gene uncertain. The germline gives CDR1 SEHNR, CDR2 FQNEAQ (reference sequence). The CDR3 is 13 amino acids. Trimming stripped 5 bases from V and 0 bases from J, with 4 bases between. CDR3 sequence (DNA): TGTGCCAGCAGCCCAACGAACACCGGGGAGCTGTTTTTT. Protein sequence: CASSPTNTGELFF.

This clonotype was seen a single time. V is TRBV14 and J is TRBJ1-2; D is unclear. Germline assignment: CDR1 SGHDN and CDR2 FVKESK. The CDR3 totals 13 residues. The V end was cut by 1 base, the J end by 3 bases, with 6 bases between. This chain's CDR3 is CASSQVSYYGYTF. The DNA for the CDR3 is TGTGCCAGCAGCCAAGTTAGTTACTATGGCTACACCTTC.

This rearrangement joins TRBV9 to TRBJ2-3; the D is unclear. Between the trimmed V and J ends, which lost 4 bases and 2 bases, there was a span of 17 bases. This CDR3 has 16 amino acids. The germline CDR1 and CDR2 sequences are SGDLS and YYNGEE. The CDR3 region is CASSPPNRPDTDTQYF. The CDR3 DNA is TGTGCCAGCAGCCCCCCAAACCGCCCCGACACAGATACGCAGTATTTT. The entire variable domain, with the rest obtained from reference TRBV9 and TRBJ2-3, is as follows: DSGVTQTPKHLITATGQRVTLRCSPRSGDLSVYWYQQSLDQGLQFLIQYYNGEERAKGNILERFSAQQFPDLHSELNLSSLELGDSALYFCASSPPNRPDTDTQYFGPGTRLTVL.

The rearrangement uses TRBV2 and TRBJ1-1, with TRBD1 identical over 8 bases. This CDR3 contains 15 residues. With 5 bases clipped from V and 3 bases from J, the junction kept 8 bases outside the gene matches. The V gene's germline CDR1 is SNHLY and CDR2 FYNNEI. The DNA of the CDR3 is TGTGCCAGCAGTTTGTCCTTGGGACAGGACACTGAAGCTTTCTTT. Protein product: CASSLSLGQDTEAFF.

The chain combines TRBV6-4 with TRBJ2-7; 7 bases match TRBD1. The V gene end was trimmed by 6 bases and the J gene end by 2 bases; junction bases not matched to a gene: 1. CDR3 size: 12 residues. The germline gives CDR1 MRHNA, CDR2 SNTAGT. The CDR3 sequence is CASSGQAYEQYF. The CDR3 DNA reads as TGTGCCAGCAGCGGACAGGCCTACGAGCAGTACTTC.

The chain links TRBV28 to TRBJ2-7, with D maybe TRBD1 (5 bases). CDR3 length equals 14 residues. The V end lost 3 bases, the J end lost 6 bases, and 15 bases lay between the germline ends. In germline, CDR1 is MDHEN, CDR2 SYDVKM. The CDR3 DNA sequence: TGTGCCAGCAGTTTGCAGGGTAACTTAGGCGAGCAGTACTTC. Amino acids: CASSLQGNLGEQYF.

The rearrangement joins TRBV7-9 to TRBJ2-7; 7 bases are a match to TRBD1. V trimming: 5 bases; J trimming: 4 bases; junction bases outside the gene matches: 8. The CDR3 extends over 14 amino acids. Germline loops: CDR1 SEHNR, CDR2 FQNEAQ (reference sequence). CDR3 sequence reads: CASSAGTADYEQYF. The CDR3 DNA sequence: TGTGCCAGCAGCGCCGGGACAGCCGATTACGAGCAGTACTTC.

This clonotype came up a few times. For the CDR3, the DNA is TGTGCCAGCAGCACCTGGGACAGGGAGGGAGAGACCCAGTACTTC. This translates into CASSTWDREGETQYF. The rearrangement uses TRBV13 and TRBJ2-5, with TRBD1 matching 9 bases. The CDR3 is 15 amino acids. Germline lookup yields CDR1 PRHDT and CDR2 FYEKMQ (reference sequence). V lost 5 bases to trimming and J lost 4 bases; unmatched junction nucleotides: 8. Complete variable domain (other parts from reference TRBV13 and TRBJ2-5): AAGVIQSPRHLIKEKRETATLKCYPIPRHDTVYWYQQGPGQDPQFLISFYEKMQSDKGSIPDRFSAQQFSDYHSELNMSSLELGDSALYFCASSTWDREGETQYFGPGTRLLVL.

The chain uses TRBV29-1 and TRBJ1-2; D is perhaps TRBD1 (6 bases). The CDR3 sequence is 15 residues long. V was clipped by 0 bases and J by 5 bases, with 16 bases between them. Looked up from germline, CDR1 is SQVTM and CDR2 is ANQGSEA. The CDR3 sequence is CSVEDRGGTPYGYTF. The CDR3, as DNA: TGCAGCGTTGAAGATCGAGGGGGAACGCCATATGGCTACACCTTC.

This clonotype turned up a few times. The genes are TRBV25-1 and TRBJ2-2, with D hard to call. CDR1 and CDR2 from the germline V gene are MGHDK and SYGVNS. V lost 2 bases to trimming and J lost 3 bases, with 4 bases between them. The CDR3 consists of 13 residues. The CDR3 loop reads CASSETDTGELFF. The CDR3 bases are TGTGCCAGCAGTGAAACTGACACCGGGGAGCTGTTTTTT.

The chain links TRBV13 to TRBJ2-7; D remains unclear. The CDR3 length is 11 residues. The V end was cut by 1 base, the J end by 6 bases, with 4 bases between. CDR1 PRHDT and CDR2 FYEKMQ come from the germline V gene (reference sequence). Written as DNA, the CDR3 is TGTGCCAGCAGCTTAGCTTCCGAGCAGTACTTC. Translated, it gives CASSLASEQYF.

V and J are TRBV24-1 and TRBJ2-3; 9 bases are shared with TRBD2. The CDR3 is 16 residues long. Germline V gene data show CDR1 as KGHDR and CDR2 as SFDVKD. V lost 7 bases and J lost 0; bases outside the gene matches: 7. CDR3 protein: CATSDSLAGSTDTQYF. CDR3 in DNA: TGTGCCACCAGCGACTCTCTAGCGGGGAGCACAGATACGCAGTATTTT.